This TCR beta chain was documented in a study of response to subunit inactivated influenza vaccine. TCRdb re-called the RT-PCR reads with MiXCR, one entry per CDR3 protein. The table shows 450,000 to 550,000 distinct CDR3 sequences, with around 25% occurring only once. Findings and limits, study-wide: Authors suggested that a seasonal influenza vaccination recruits few new T cells each time.

This clonotype appeared a few times. No antigen is known for it. The receptor was derived from a man aged 50-60 years who received an inactivated influenza vaccine. The starting material was CD4+ T cells sorted from PBMCs, obtained around 5 days after vaccination.

CDR3 residues: CASSHGTAQETQYF. The DNA for the CDR3 is TGTGCCAGCAGCCACGGTACTGCCCAAGAGACCCAGTACTTC. V is TRBV4-2 and J is TRBJ2-5; D not certain. This CDR3 is built from 14 residues. The V gene lost 3 bases and the J gene lost 1 base, with 9 bases spanning the gap. CDR1 is LGHNA, CDR2 YNFKEQ, per germline.